The clone carrying this T cell receptor beta chain was seen at least ten times. The target antigen is unknown. Sequence at one end of the junction differs from germline and may be a read error. The sample comes from a study of T cell repertoires in cytomegalovirus infection. Study summary: Well-studied HLA-B-restricted CMV epitopes were used in the study alongside recently identified HLA-C-restricted ones. Notes on the study in general: Across the ex vivo response, the dominant clonotypes were HLA-C-restricted CMV-specific TCR beta clonotypes. Cumulative public TCR beta family frequency identified carriers of CMV plus the relevant HLA.

MiXCR, run by TCRdb on the reads, gives a single entry per CDR3 protein. The table records 650,000 to 850,000 distinct CDR3 sequences, just under 30% of them present only once. The length of the CDR3 is 14 residues. The germline gives CDR1 MNHNY, CDR2 SVGAGI (reference sequence). The receptor was derived from a human donor in good health (CMV status not recorded). Some clones in this sample may be carry-over from other donors' samples. The V call is TRBV6-6, the J call TRBJ1-6; D is unresolved. Sample: cultured CD8+ T cells from PBMCs, taken from culture after CMV antigen stimulation. The CDR3 sequence is CASIYRSYNSPLHF. CDR3 nucleotides: TGTGCCAGCATTTACCGGAGCTATAATTCACCCCTCCACTTT.